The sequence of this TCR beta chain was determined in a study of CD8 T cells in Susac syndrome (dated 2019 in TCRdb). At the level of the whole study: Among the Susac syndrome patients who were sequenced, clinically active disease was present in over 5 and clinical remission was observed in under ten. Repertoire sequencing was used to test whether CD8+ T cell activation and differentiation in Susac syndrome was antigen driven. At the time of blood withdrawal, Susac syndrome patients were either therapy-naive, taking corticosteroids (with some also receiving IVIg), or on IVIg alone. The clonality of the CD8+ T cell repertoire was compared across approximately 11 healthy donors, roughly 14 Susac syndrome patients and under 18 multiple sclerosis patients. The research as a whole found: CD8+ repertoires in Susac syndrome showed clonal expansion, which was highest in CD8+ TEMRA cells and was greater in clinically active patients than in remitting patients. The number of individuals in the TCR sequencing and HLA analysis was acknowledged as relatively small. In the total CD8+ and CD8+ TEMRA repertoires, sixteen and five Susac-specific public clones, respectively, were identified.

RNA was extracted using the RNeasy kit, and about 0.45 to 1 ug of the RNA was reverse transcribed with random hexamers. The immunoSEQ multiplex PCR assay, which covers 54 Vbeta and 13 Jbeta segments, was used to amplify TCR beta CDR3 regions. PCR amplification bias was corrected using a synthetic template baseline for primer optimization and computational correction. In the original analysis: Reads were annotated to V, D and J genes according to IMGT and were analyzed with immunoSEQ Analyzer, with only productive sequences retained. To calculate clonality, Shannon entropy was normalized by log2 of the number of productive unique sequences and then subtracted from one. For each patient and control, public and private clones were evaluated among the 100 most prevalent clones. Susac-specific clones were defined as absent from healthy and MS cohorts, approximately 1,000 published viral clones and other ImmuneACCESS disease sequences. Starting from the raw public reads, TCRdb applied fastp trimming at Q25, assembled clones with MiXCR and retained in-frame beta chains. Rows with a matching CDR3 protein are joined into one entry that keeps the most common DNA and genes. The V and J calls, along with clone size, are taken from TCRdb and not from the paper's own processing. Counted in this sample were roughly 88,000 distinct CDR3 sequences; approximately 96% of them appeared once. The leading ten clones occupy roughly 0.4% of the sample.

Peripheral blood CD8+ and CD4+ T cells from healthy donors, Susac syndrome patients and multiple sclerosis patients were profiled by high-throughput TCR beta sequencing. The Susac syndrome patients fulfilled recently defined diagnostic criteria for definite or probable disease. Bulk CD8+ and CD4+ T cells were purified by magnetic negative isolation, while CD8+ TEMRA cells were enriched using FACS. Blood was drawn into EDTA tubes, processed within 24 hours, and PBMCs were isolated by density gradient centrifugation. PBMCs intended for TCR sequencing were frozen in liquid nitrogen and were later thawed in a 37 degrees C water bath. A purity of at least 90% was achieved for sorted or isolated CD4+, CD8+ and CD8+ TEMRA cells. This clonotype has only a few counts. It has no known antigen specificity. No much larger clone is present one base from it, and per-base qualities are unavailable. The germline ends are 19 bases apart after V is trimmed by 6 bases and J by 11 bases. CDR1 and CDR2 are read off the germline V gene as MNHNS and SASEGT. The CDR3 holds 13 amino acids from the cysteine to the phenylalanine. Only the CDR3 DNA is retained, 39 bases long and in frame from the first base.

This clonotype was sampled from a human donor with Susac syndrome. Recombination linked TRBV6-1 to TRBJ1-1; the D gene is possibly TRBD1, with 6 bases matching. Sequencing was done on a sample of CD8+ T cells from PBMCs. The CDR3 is CASSETQGLGAFF. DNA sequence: TGTGCCAGCAGCGAAACTCAGGGGCTTGGGGCTTTCTTT.